Presented here are 31 T cell receptor beta chains from one specimen sequenced in a study of cytomegalovirus exposure and HLA in healthy donors. A multiplex PCR was run with 60 Vbeta primers and 13 Jbeta primers. Produced via immunoSEQ multiplex PCR; TCRdb's table is partial and in-frame only. The top ten clones hold around 0.52% of a sample with under 200,000 clones, around 80% of them seen once. The specimen sequenced was PBMCs. These receptors originate from a woman in her fifties or sixties in good health and CMV-seronegative.

This chain joins TRBV28 and TRBJ2-3; 8 nucleotides line up with TRBD2. Germline V CDR1 and CDR2: MDHEN, SYDVKM. V shed 3 bases, J shed 3 bases, and the junction held 8 bases outside the gene matches. This CDR3 has 16 residues. The CDR3 coding sequence is TGTGCCAGCAGTTTGTATTTTGCGGGGGGAACAGATACGCAGTATTTT. This translates into CASSLYFAGGTDTQYF.

CDR3 in amino acids: CASSPGRRREKLFF. In DNA form, the CDR3 reads TGTGCCAGCTCACCCGGGAGGCGGCGTGAAAAACTGTTTTTT. This chain links TRBV18 with TRBJ1-4; D ambiguous. The germline CDR1 and CDR2 sequences are KGHSH and LQKENI. There are 14 residues in the CDR3. V was clipped by 3 bases and J by 7 bases, with 12 bases between them.

The CDR3 reads CASSSPGQGATNEKLFF. CDR3 in DNA: TGTGCCAGCAGTTCCCCGGGACAGGGGGCAACTAATGAAAAACTGTTTTTT. V is TRBV27 and J is TRBJ1-4, with 11 positions matching TRBD1. The trim removed 4 bases at V and 0 bases at J, leaving 4 bases unmatched. This CDR3 spans 17 amino acids. CDR1 MNHEY and CDR2 SMNVEV come from the germline V gene (reference sequence).

This clone was observed a handful of times. The V call is TRBV7-9, the J call TRBJ2-7; 10 bases map to TRBD2. V dropped 6 bases and J dropped 0; count of bases not matched to a gene: 2. From germline, CDR1 is SEHNR and CDR2 FQNEAQ (reference sequence). This CDR3 has 14 residues. DNA of the CDR3: TGTGCCAGCAGAGCTAGCGGGAGCTCCTACGAGCAGTACTTC. It encodes CASRASGSSYEQYF.

This chain uses TRBV10-3 with TRBJ2-1; 9 nucleotides align to TRBD1. Looked up from germline, CDR1 is ENHRY and CDR2 is SYGVKD. This CDR3 is 15 amino acids long. J was trimmed by 9 bases and V by 2 bases; bases with no gene match: 8. For the CDR3, the DNA is TGTGCCATCAGTGAGAGCGGGACAGGGAAGGCTGAGCAGTTCTTC. It codes for CAISESGTGKAEQFF.

The V gene is TRBV18, the J gene TRBJ2-4; D might be TRBD2 (6 bases). Germline values: CDR1 KGHSH, CDR2 LQKENI. This CDR3 spans 13 amino acids. Deletions cut 6 bases from V and 7 bases from J, with 13 bases between. CDR3 sequence reads: CASSLGGANIQYF. CDR3 DNA: TGTGCCAGCTCCCTCGGGGGAGCCAACATTCAGTACTTC.

V and J are TRBV19 and TRBJ1-5; D ambiguous. Looked up from germline, CDR1 is LNHDA and CDR2 is SQIVND (reference sequence). Trimming took off 5 bases at V and 4 bases at J, with 15 bases between the two ends. This CDR3 is built from 15 residues. The CDR3 sequence is CASSPIRGGNQPQHF. The CDR3 nucleotides are TGTGCCAGTAGTCCGATCCGGGGAGGGAATCAGCCCCAGCATTTT.

The V and J genes are TRBV5-6 and TRBJ1-2; TRBD1 matches at 9 bases. The CDR3 runs to 19 residues. Germline V CDR1 and CDR2: SGHDT, YYEEEE. J was trimmed by 4 bases and V by 4 bases; bases with no gene match: 20. The chain's CDR3 is CASSAARTGASLVSYGYTF. The DNA of the CDR3 is TGTGCCAGCAGCGCCGCCCGGACAGGGGCCTCCCTCGTTTCCTATGGCTACACCTTC. The full variable domain, completed using reference TRBV5-6 and TRBJ1-2, is DAGVTQSPTHLIKTRGQQVTLRCSPKSGHDTVSWYQQALGQGPQFIFQYYEEEERQRGNFPDRFSGHQFPNYSSELNVNALLLGDSALYLCASSAARTGASLVSYGYTFGSGTRLTVV.

The chain couples TRBV7-8 to TRBJ1-2; no clear D. This CDR3 comprises 18 residues. Trimming left V 3 bases short and J 7 bases short, with 27 bases between. CDR1 and CDR2 from the germline V gene are SGHVS and FQNEAQ. In nucleotides, the CDR3 is TGTGCCAGCAGCTTCTCTAGGCTGGAGGCACCCGCCACGGGTGGCTACACCTTC. Its protein product is CASSFSRLEAPATGGYTF. Combining the CDR3 with reference TRBV7-8 and TRBJ1-2 gives the whole variable domain GAGVSQSPRYKVAKRGQDVALRCDPISGHVSLFWYQQALGQGPEFLTYFQNEAQLDKSGLPSDRFFAERPEGSVSTLKIQRTQQEDSAVYLCASSFSRLEAPATGGYTFGSGTRLTVV.

The CDR3 DNA sequence: TGTGCCAGCAGTCCCCCCCCGATCTGGAGAGACTACGAGCAGTACTTC. This encodes CASSPPPIWRDYEQYF. The chain joins TRBV6-6 to TRBJ2-7, with no clear D. The CDR3 has 16 amino acids. Germline CDR1 is MNHNY and CDR2 is SVGAGI (reference sequence). The germline V and J ends were trimmed by 5 bases and 3 bases, with 20 bases remaining between them.

The chain carries TRBV27 and TRBJ2-1; no clear D gene. The CDR3 sequence is 11 residues long. Germline CDR1 is MNHEY and CDR2 is SMNVEV (reference sequence). Trimming removed 6 bases at V and 4 bases at J, with 4 bases between. CDR3 in amino acids: CASSQYNEQFF. The CDR3, as DNA: TGTGCCAGCAGCCAATACAATGAGCAGTTCTTC.

This chain connects TRBV7-6 to TRBJ2-3, with 9 bases lining up with TRBD2. The CDR3 consists of 16 residues. J gave up 4 bases and V 7 bases, and 12 bases lay outside the gene matches. Germline V CDR1 and CDR2: SGHVS, FNYEAQ. CDR3 bases: TGTGCCAGCACTCAAATGTTAGCGGGAGCGTCAGATACGCAGTATTTT. It encodes CASTQMLAGASDTQYF.

This clone was found a few times. The chain's CDR3 is CASSFSRGSGNTIYF. CDR3 coding DNA: TGTGCCAGCAGCTTTAGCAGGGGATCTGGAAACACCATATATTTT. J is TRBJ1-3 and V is TRBV7-9; a possible D gene is TRBD1 (6 bases). The CDR3 is 15 amino acids. V was cut by 3 bases and J by 1 base, with 10 bases left in between. The germline V gene has CDR1 SEHNR and CDR2 FQNEAQ (reference sequence).

This clone has more than one count but fewer than ten. V usage is TRBV7-9 and J usage is TRBJ1-5; D may be TRBD1 (5 bases). V was shortened by 1 base and J by 12 bases, with 10 bases between the two germline ends. CDR3 length: 12 residues. Germline V CDR1 and CDR2: SEHNR, FQNEAQ (reference sequence). CDR3 in amino acids: CASSLVGGGQHF. In DNA, the CDR3 is TGTGCCAGCAGCTTAGTTGGGGGAGGCCAGCATTTT.

This clone has just one count. The chain links TRBV13 to TRBJ1-1; no clear D. The CDR3 loop spans 12 amino acids. With 3 bases removed from V and 4 bases from J, the gap between germline ends came to 6 bases. CDR1 is PRHDT, CDR2 FYEKMQ, per germline (reference sequence). The CDR3 here is CASSLVATEAFF. The CDR3 DNA follows: TGTGCCAGCAGCTTGGTGGCCACTGAAGCTTTCTTT. Complete variable domain (other parts from reference TRBV13 and TRBJ1-1): AAGVIQSPRHLIKEKRETATLKCYPIPRHDTVYWYQQGPGQDPQFLISFYEKMQSDKGSIPDRFSAQQFSDYHSELNMSSLELGDSALYFCASSLVATEAFFGQGTRLTVV.

The chain has TRBV7-7 and TRBJ2-3; 14 bases align to TRBD2. This CDR3 has 16 amino acids. Losses at the gene ends were 4 bases for V and 1 base for J; bases not matched to a gene: 1. CDR1 is SSHAT, CDR2 FNYEAQ, per germline (reference sequence). For the CDR3, the DNA is TGTGCCAGCAGCTCGGGACTAGCGGGAGGCACAGATACGCAGTATTTT. As protein: CASSSGLAGGTDTQYF.

The V call is TRBV5-1, the J call TRBJ2-2; D possibly corresponds to TRBD2 (5 bases). The germline CDR1 and CDR2 sequences are SGHRS and YFSETQ. Trimming removed 4 bases from V and 2 bases from J, with 9 bases in between. CDR3 length: 14 amino acids. The CDR3 region is CASSPSGNTGELFF. In nucleotides, the CDR3 is TGCGCCAGCAGCCCCAGCGGCAACACCGGGGAGCTGTTTTTT.

The chain carries TRBV4-3 and TRBJ2-3; 7 bases line up with TRBD2. The length of the CDR3 is 18 residues. Germline V lookup: CDR1 LGHNA, CDR2 YSLEER. Germline trimming cut 2 bases from V and 0 bases from J; bases unmatched to any gene: 11. CDR3 amino acids: CASSQTLGRGTSTDTQYF. CDR3 in DNA: TGCGCCAGCAGCCAAACCTTGGGGCGGGGGACCAGCACAGATACGCAGTATTTT.

The chain combines TRBV6-5 with TRBJ2-6, with D maybe TRBD1 (5 bases). The CDR3 runs 15 residues. V lost 7 bases, J lost 0 bases, and 10 bases lay in between. The germline gives CDR1 MNHEY, CDR2 SVGAGI. The DNA for the CDR3 is TGTGCCAGCAACCCAGACAGCTCTGGGGCCAACGTCCTGACTTTC. Protein sequence: CASNPDSSGANVLTF.

This rearrangement joins TRBV4-2 to TRBJ2-7; TRBD2 aligns across 8 bases. With 2 bases clipped from V and 4 bases from J, the junction kept 7 bases outside the gene matches. The CDR3 covers 15 residues. Germline loops: CDR1 LGHNA, CDR2 YNFKEQ. This CDR3 is CASSQPSGSRYEQYF. As DNA, the CDR3 is TGTGCCAGCAGCCAACCGAGCGGGAGTAGGTACGAGCAGTACTTC.

The CDR3, as DNA: TGCGCCAGCAAGGAGCCCTCTGGGGCCAACGTCCTGACTTTC. Translation: CASKEPSGANVLTF. This chain links TRBV5-1 with TRBJ2-6; D not resolved. Germline CDR1 and CDR2: SGHRS and YFSETQ. The germline V and J ends were trimmed by 6 bases and 0 bases, with 7 bases remaining between them. The CDR3 totals 14 residues.

The V and J genes are TRBV28 and TRBJ1-2, with TRBD1 identical over 10 bases. CDR3 length equals 15 residues. The germline CDR1 and CDR2 sequences are MDHEN and SYDVKM. Germline trimming cut 8 bases from V and 1 base from J; bases unmatched to any gene: 7. The CDR3 region has the DNA TGTGCCAGCGGAATAAGGGACAGGGGTAACTATGGCTACACCTTC. Translating it yields CASGIRDRGNYGYTF.

The chain is built from TRBV4-2 and TRBJ1-1, with no clear D. V lost 1 base, J lost 7 bases, and 13 bases lay in between. Per the germline V gene, CDR1 is LGHNA and CDR2 is YNFKEQ. The CDR3 runs to 14 residues. The CDR3 protein is CASSQVSGGNEAFF. Here the CDR3 DNA reads TGTGCCAGCAGCCAAGTGTCCGGAGGGAATGAAGCTTTCTTT.

A single count supports this clone. This chain connects TRBV4-1 to TRBJ2-3; tentatively, D is TRBD2 (6 bases). Trimming stripped 0 bases from V and 3 bases from J, with 10 bases between. The germline CDR1 and CDR2 sequences are MGHRA and YSYEKL. This CDR3 contains 15 residues. This CDR3 is CASSQEPSETDTQYF. CDR3 DNA sequence: TGCGCCAGCAGCCAAGAACCTAGCGAGACAGATACGCAGTATTTT.

On this clone: Germline is not matched at one junction end, which may reflect a read error. The rearrangement uses TRBV7-7 and TRBJ2-5, with 10 nucleotides matching TRBD2. The V gene's germline CDR1 is SSHAT and CDR2 FNYEAQ (reference sequence). CDR3 length equals 16 residues. The CDR3: CASSLSVAGGQETQYF. Here the CDR3 DNA reads TGTGCTAGCAGCTTATCGGTAGCGGGGGGCCAAGAGACCCAGTACTTC.

This clone occurred a few times. This chain connects TRBV7-2 to TRBJ2-7, with TRBD2 matching over 12 bases. Trimming removed 4 bases from V and 5 bases from J; junction bases left unmatched: 9. The CDR3 totals 16 residues. The germline gives CDR1 SGHTA, CDR2 FQGNSA. CDR3 loop: CASSSGTSGLPDEQYF. The CDR3 DNA sequence: TGTGCCAGCAGCTCCGGGACTAGCGGGTTGCCAGACGAGCAGTACTTC.

The chain couples TRBV7-9 to TRBJ2-5; 13 bases match TRBD2. This CDR3 has 15 amino acids. Trimming took 3 bases from V and 5 from J; bases not matched to a gene: 3. Per germline, CDR1 SEHNR and CDR2 FQNEAQ (reference sequence). CDR3 loop: CASSFEGLAGETQYF. The CDR3 region has the DNA TGTGCCAGCAGCTTCGAGGGACTAGCGGGGGAGACCCAGTACTTC.

This chain uses TRBV6-1 with TRBJ2-1, with D possibly TRBD2 on 6 matching bases. V was trimmed by 4 bases and J by 0 bases, leaving 16 bases between them. Germline CDR1 and CDR2: MNHNS and SASEGT. CDR3 length equals 17 residues. The CDR3 DNA reads as TGTGCCAGCAGTGGACCACCACGGGAGCCCTCCTACAATGAGCAGTTCTTC. It is translated as CASSGPPREPSYNEQFF.

The chain carries TRBV10-3 and TRBJ2-2; 9 bases are shared with TRBD1. The V gene end was trimmed by 10 bases and the J gene end by 4 bases; junction bases not matched to a gene: 4. This CDR3 is 13 amino acids long. Germline V gene data show CDR1 as ENHRY and CDR2 as SYGVKD. The CDR3 region is CATGQGSTGELFF. The CDR3 DNA reads TGTGCCACCGGACAGGGGAGCACCGGGGAGCTGTTTTTT.

The chain combines TRBV28 with TRBJ1-2, with unresolved D. V gave up 3 bases and J gave up 0 bases, with 8 bases separating them. This CDR3 comprises 14 residues. CDR1 is MDHEN and CDR2 is SYDVKM in the germline V gene. The CDR3 coding sequence is TGTGCCAGCAGTTTTCCTTCCCCTAACTATGGCTACACCTTC. It translates to CASSFPSPNYGYTF.

The table lists this clone with a count of one. Sequence at one end of the junction differs from germline and may be a read error. The J gene is TRBJ2-7, the V gene TRBV18; the match to TRBD1 covers 7 bases. This CDR3 contains 15 residues. Germline V gene data show CDR1 as KGHSH and CDR2 as LQKENI. CDR3 coding DNA: TGTGCCAGCTCATCACCGGCAGGGGGTATGGACGAGCAGTACTTC. It is translated as CASSSPAGGMDEQYF.